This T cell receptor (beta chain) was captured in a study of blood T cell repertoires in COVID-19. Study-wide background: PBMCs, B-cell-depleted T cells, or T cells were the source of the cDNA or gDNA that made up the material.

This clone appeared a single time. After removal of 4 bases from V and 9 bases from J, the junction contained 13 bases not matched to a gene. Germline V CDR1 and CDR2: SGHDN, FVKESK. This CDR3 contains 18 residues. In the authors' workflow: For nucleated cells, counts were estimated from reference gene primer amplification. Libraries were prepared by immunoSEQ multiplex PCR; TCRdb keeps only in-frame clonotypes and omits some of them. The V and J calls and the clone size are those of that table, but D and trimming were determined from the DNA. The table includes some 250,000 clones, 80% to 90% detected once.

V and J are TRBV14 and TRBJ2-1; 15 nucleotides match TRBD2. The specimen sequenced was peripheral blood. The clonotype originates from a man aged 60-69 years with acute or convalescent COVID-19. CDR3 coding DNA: TGTGCCAGCAGCCCCCGGCGGACTAGCGGGAGGGCATCGGGTGAGCAGTTCTTC. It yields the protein CASSPRRTSGRASGEQFF.